Sequencing of this TCR beta chain was carried out in a study of blood T cell repertoires in COVID-19. Study details: From T cells, B-cell-depleted T cells, or PBMCs came the material, which was cDNA or gDNA.

Methods used by the authors: Reference gene primer amplification gave estimated nucleated cell counts. Using immunoSEQ multiplex PCR, the repertoire was profiled, and TCRdb retains in-frame clones only, with some absent. V and J calls and clone size are those listed in that table; D and trimming were worked out from the DNA. The profile shows approximately 120,000 clones, around four fifths of them singletons. This clone was counted between two and nine times. V lost 2 bases and J lost 8, with 21 bases in between. CDR3 size: 16 residues. Germline loops: CDR1 ENHRY, CDR2 SYGVKD. The specimen was peripheral blood. The chain recombines TRBV10-3 with TRBJ1-2; tentatively, D is TRBD1 (5 bases). This receptor was obtained from a man older than 75 with active or convalescent COVID-19. CDR3 residues: CAISENPREAGRGYTF. In DNA, the CDR3 is TGTGCCATCAGTGAGAACCCCCGAGAAGCAGGGCGCGGCTACACCTTC.